Described below is a single TCR beta chain sequence and its context. V lost 2 bases and J lost 1, with 8 bases in between. Germline V gene lookup returns CDR1 GTSNPN and CDR2 SVGIG (reference sequence). This CDR3 region has 13 residues. This sample stems from a study of shared clonotypes between healthy human individuals. As for the study in general: CD8 memory received one plate per donor, CD8 naive two, CD4 memory three and CD4 naive three.

Data came from immunoSEQ multiplex PCR; TCRdb stores just in-frame clones and leaves some out. The sample has about 2.4 million clones, more than 90% seen once. The J gene is TRBJ2-5, the V gene TRBV30, with a weak D call TRBD2 (6 bases). The sample taken for sequencing was naive CD4+ T cells sorted from blood. Subset given: CD45RA+ positively selected. This sequence originates from a young man in good health. CDR3 bases: TGTGCCTGGAGTACGGGAGTCCAAGAGACCCAGTACTTC. The encoded protein is CAWSTGVQETQYF.